The 18 T cell receptor beta chains reported below all come from one sample, sequenced in a study of identical twins. TCRdb re-analysed the 5' RACE reads in MiXCR, keeping a single row per CDR3 protein. The repertoire consists of more than 600,000 distinct CDR3 sequences, with approximately 18% occurring once and the leading ten covering roughly 14%. The same data also went into a second study, on T cells expressing NK-cell markers.

Sequenced input: PBMCs. These receptor sequences come from a woman aged 18 to 35 in good health.

The V gene is TRBV12-3 or TRBV12-4, the J gene TRBJ1-2; D is possibly TRBD1 (6 bases). V gave up 5 bases and J gave up 4 bases, with 11 bases separating them. The CDR3 contains 13 residues. CDR3 region: CASSQDSPYGYTF. In DNA form, the CDR3 reads TGTGCCAGCAGTCAGGACAGCCCCTATGGCTACACCTTC.

This clonotype appeared many times. V and J are TRBV7-2 and TRBJ2-7; the D gene could be TRBD1 or TRBD2 (5 bases each). Trimming shortened V by 1 base and J by 4 bases, and 11 bases separated the two germline ends. There are 14 residues in the CDR3. Looked up from germline, CDR1 is SGHTA and CDR2 is FQGNSA. CDR3 sequence reads: CASSLGPGPYEQYF. Here the CDR3 DNA reads TGTGCCAGCAGCTTAGGCCCGGGACCTTACGAGCAGTACTTC.

This clonotype was recorded at least ten times. The chain recombines TRBV6-2 or TRBV6-3 with TRBJ2-1; D is ambiguous. Trimming pared 3 bases from V and 5 bases from J, leaving 8 bases between. The CDR3 is 13 amino acids. Germline CDR1 reads MNHEY; CDR2 reads SVGEGT. The CDR3 bases are TGTGCCAGCAGTTATGCCCCCAACAATGAGCAGTTCTTC. Translated, it gives CASSYAPNNEQFF.

The J gene is TRBJ2-6, the V gene TRBV3-1; possible D gene TRBD1, 6 bases. Trimming removed 6 bases from V and 0 bases from J, with 12 bases in between. This CDR3 is built from 16 residues. Germline CDR1 is LGHDT and CDR2 is YNNKEL (reference sequence). CDR3 DNA: TGTGCCAGCAGTCGGACAGCCTCCTCTGGGGCCAACGTCCTGACTTTC. This codes for CASSRTASSGANVLTF.

The chain carries TRBV20-1 and TRBJ2-4; D perhaps matches TRBD2 (5 bases). CDR1 is DFQATT, CDR2 SNEGSKA, per germline (reference sequence). This CDR3 spans 10 amino acids. With 2 bases removed from V and 15 bases from J, the gap between germline ends came to 11 bases. The CDR3 nucleotides read TGCAGTGCTAGAAGGGAGATGCTGTACTTC. Its protein product is CSARREMLYF.

This clonotype turned up a few times. V usage is TRBV11-3 and J usage is TRBJ1-1, with a possible D match to TRBD1 (5 bases). The CDR3 length is 14 residues. CDR1 is SGHNT, CDR2 YENEEA, per germline. Trimming left V 3 bases short and J 5 bases short, with 13 bases between. CDR3 loop: CASSFQAGPTEAFF. In DNA form, the CDR3 reads TGTGCCAGCAGCTTCCAAGCAGGGCCAACTGAAGCTTTCTTT.

The genes are TRBV12-3 or TRBV12-4 and TRBJ1-1; D possibly corresponds to TRBD1 (5 bases). Trimming removed 6 bases from V and 5 bases from J, with 16 bases in between. The CDR3 covers 14 residues. The CDR3 DNA is TGTGCCAGCAGCCCGGGACGAGGGAGGACTGAAGCTTTCTTT. As protein: CASSPGRGRTEAFF.

There are a few counts of this clonotype. V and J are TRBV20-1 and TRBJ2-3; weak D call: TRBD2 (6 bases). This CDR3 comprises 15 residues. Germline values: CDR1 DFQATT, CDR2 SNEGSKA (reference sequence). Trimming pared 5 bases from V and 0 bases from J, leaving 15 bases between. CDR3 nucleotide sequence: TGCAGTGCTGGGGGTTATAGCGGAAGCACAGATACGCAGTATTTT. Protein: CSAGGYSGSTDTQYF.

V gene TRBV5-1 combines with J gene TRBJ2-1; possibly TRBD1 for D (7 bases). Germline loops: CDR1 SGHRS, CDR2 YFSETQ. The V gene lost 4 bases and the J gene lost 3 bases, with 11 bases spanning the gap. The CDR3 extends over 14 amino acids. The CDR3 DNA sequence: TGCGCCAGCAGCGGAGGGGGCGTCTACAATGAGCAGTTCTTC. This translates into CASSGGGVYNEQFF.

This clonotype was seen a few times. V and J are TRBV11-2 and TRBJ2-7; D is ambiguous. The CDR3 has 13 residues. V shed 5 bases and J shed 1 base, with 9 bases lying between them. Germline loops: CDR1 SGHAT, CDR2 FQNNGV. In DNA form, the CDR3 reads TGTGCCAGCAGCGGCACACAGTCCTACGAGCAGTACTTC. It specifies CASSGTQSYEQYF.

This clonotype was seen only once. The chain employs TRBV5-5 and TRBJ2-2; tentative D call: TRBD1 (6 bases). V gave up 8 bases and J gave up 7 bases, with 15 bases separating them. Germline lookup yields CDR1 SGHKS and CDR2 YYEKEE (reference sequence). The CDR3 has 13 amino acids. CDR3 DNA: TGTGCCAGGGGGCAGGGGCGGGTCGGGGAGCTGTTTTTT. Its translation is CARGQGRVGELFF.

The chain couples TRBV7-8 to TRBJ2-3, with D hard to call. Germline loops: CDR1 SGHVS, CDR2 FQNEAQ. Trimming pared 4 bases from V and 6 bases from J, leaving 17 bases between. The CDR3 length is 15 residues. The chain's CDR3 is CASSSLGPETDTQYF. The DNA of the CDR3 is TGTGCCAGCAGCTCGTTAGGCCCCGAGACGGATACGCAGTATTTT.

V is TRBV7-8 and J is TRBJ2-1; TRBD2 aligns across 11 bases. There are 16 residues in the CDR3. Looked up from germline, CDR1 is SGHVS and CDR2 is FQNEAQ. Losses at the gene ends were 0 bases for V and 6 bases for J; bases not matched to a gene: 4. The CDR3 sequence is CASSLARLAGFNEQFF. In nucleotides, the CDR3 is TGTGCCAGCAGCTTAGCGCGACTAGCGGGATTCAATGAGCAGTTCTTC.

The chain uses TRBV6-5 and TRBJ1-1; no definite D call. Trimming pared 0 bases from V and 4 bases from J, leaving 9 bases between. The CDR3 is 14 residues long. Germline V gives CDR1 MNHEY, CDR2 SVGAGI. The CDR3: CASSYSRGFTEAFF. The CDR3 bases are TGTGCCAGCAGTTACTCCCGGGGATTCACTGAAGCTTTCTTT.

The table lists this clonotype with a few counts. This chain joins TRBV7-6 and TRBJ2-5; D possibly corresponds to TRBD2 (6 bases). Between the trimmed V and J ends, which lost 3 bases and 0 bases, there was a span of 11 bases. Per germline, CDR1 SGHVS and CDR2 FNYEAQ. The CDR3 runs 15 residues. The CDR3 spells CASSFRDSYQETQYF. CDR3 bases: TGTGCCAGCAGCTTCCGGGACTCCTACCAAGAGACCCAGTACTTC.

This clonotype was seen a handful of times. The rearrangement uses TRBV12-3 or TRBV12-4 and TRBJ2-7; tentative D call: TRBD2 (6 bases). The V and J ends lost 3 bases and 2 bases respectively, with 8 bases between them. There are 13 residues in the CDR3. The CDR3 sequence: CASSFWEAYEQYF. For the CDR3, the DNA is TGTGCCAGCAGTTTCTGGGAGGCCTACGAGCAGTACTTC.

This chain joins TRBV4-3 and TRBJ2-1; possibly TRBD2 for D (5 bases). Trimming took 1 base from V and 7 from J, leaving 11 bases between them. This CDR3 contains 14 residues. The V gene's germline CDR1 is LGHNA and CDR2 YSLEER. In nucleotides, the CDR3 is TGCGCCAGCAGCCAAGTACCGGGAACGAATGAGCAGTTCTTC. This gives the protein CASSQVPGTNEQFF.

The chain employs TRBV5-1 and TRBJ2-5; no clear D gene. The CDR3 sequence is 14 residues long. Germline values: CDR1 SGHRS, CDR2 YFSETQ. V dropped 4 bases and J dropped 2 bases, with 12 bases sitting between them. The CDR3 region has the DNA TGCGCCAGCAGCGGTGAAAACGGGCAAGAGACCCAGTACTTC. Amino acids: CASSGENGQETQYF.